The 11 T cell receptor beta chains below all came from one sample that was sequenced in a study of blood T cells in healthy people across ages. The use of a sample-barcoded 5' primer and a J-beta primer mix characterized a second PCR of about 6 to 12 cycles. Each CDR3 protein gets one entry after TCRdb re-called the 5' RACE reads with MiXCR. Among 720,000 or so distinct CDR3 sequences, around 41% were seen once, and the ten largest hold about 32%. The sample was blood. Receptors originate from an elderly man in good health.

On this clonotype itself: This clone may be a read error of a much larger clone one base away. CDR3 sequence (DNA): TGTGCCAGCAGTTTACTAGCGGTGGGGTACGAGCAGTACTTC. It specifies CASSLLAVGYEQYF. V gene TRBV27 combines with J gene TRBJ2-4, with TRBD2 matching 7 bases. The DNA end favors TRBJ2-7, so the J call may be wrong. CDR1 is MNHEY, CDR2 SMNVEV, per germline (reference sequence). The CDR3 contains 14 residues.

The chain employs TRBV11-1 and TRBJ2-1, with D possibly being TRBD2 (6 bases). The CDR3 totals 16 residues. The germline CDR1 and CDR2 sequences are SGHAT and FQDESV (reference sequence). V was pared by 5 bases and J by 4 bases, with 18 bases between. This CDR3 is CASSPLSGDLYNEQFF. In DNA form, the CDR3 reads TGTGCCAGCAGCCCCCTTTCGGGAGACTTGTACAATGAGCAGTTCTTC.

This clonotype was detected once. The chain is built from TRBV20-1 and TRBJ2-1, with 9 nucleotides matching TRBD2. CDR3 length equals 17 residues. Germline V lookup: CDR1 DFQATT, CDR2 SNEGSKA (reference sequence). The V segment lost 0 bases and the J segment 9 bases; nucleotides outside the gene matches: 15. CDR3: CSARDLGGWERGVEQFF. In DNA form, the CDR3 reads TGCAGTGCTAGAGATCTAGGGGGGTGGGAGCGGGGGGTTGAGCAGTTCTTC.

The V gene is TRBV4-1, the J gene TRBJ2-1, with 7 nucleotides matching TRBD1. This CDR3 spans 16 amino acids. After removal of 3 bases from V and 3 bases from J, the junction contained 8 bases not matched to a gene. Germline V lookup: CDR1 MGHRA, CDR2 YSYEKL. The CDR3 spells CASSHPGQDLYNEQFF. CDR3 DNA: TGCGCCAGCAGCCACCCCGGACAGGACCTCTACAATGAGCAGTTCTTC.

The V gene is TRBV29-1, the J gene TRBJ2-3; 9 nucleotides agree with TRBD2. Per the germline V gene, CDR1 is SQVTM and CDR2 is ANQGSEA. After removal of 1 base from V and 0 bases from J, the junction contained 2 bases not matched to a gene. This CDR3 is 15 amino acids long. Here the CDR3 reads CSVEASGTSTDTQYF. The CDR3 DNA is TGCAGCGTTGAAGCTAGCGGGACTAGCACAGATACGCAGTATTTT.

This rearrangement joins TRBV7-2 to TRBJ1-1, with D tentatively TRBD1 (6 bases). The ends were cut back, 9 bases at V and 1 base at J, with 15 bases in the middle. The CDR3 runs to 14 residues. Germline CDR1 reads SGHTA; CDR2 reads FQGNSA. The CDR3 DNA reads TGTGCCAGTAACAGGGACGGCTCGAACACTGAAGCTTTCTTT. Translating it yields CASNRDGSNTEAFF.

The chain is built from TRBV4-1 and TRBJ2-5; D gene ambiguous. CDR1 and CDR2 from the germline V gene are MGHRA and YSYEKL. V lost 1 base and J 0 bases, leaving 3 bases between the germline ends. The CDR3 runs to 13 residues. DNA for the CDR3: TGCGCCAGCAGCCAAGCTAACCAAGAGACCCAGTACTTC. Translated, it gives CASSQANQETQYF.

This clonotype was recorded many times. This chain links TRBV3-1 with TRBJ1-2, with D tentatively TRBD1 (5 bases). V lost 1 base to trimming and J lost 5 bases, with 8 bases between them. Germline V gene lookup returns CDR1 LGHDT and CDR2 YNNKEL (reference sequence). The CDR3 covers 13 residues. The CDR3: CASSQVQGYGYTF. The CDR3 coding sequence is TGTGCCAGCAGCCAAGTCCAGGGTTATGGCTACACCTTC.

The J gene is TRBJ2-1, the V gene TRBV5-1; weak D call: TRBD1 (7 bases). Germline CDR1 SGHRS, CDR2 YFSETQ. Trimming stripped 4 bases from V and 8 bases from J, with 16 bases between. The CDR3 runs to 14 residues. The chain's CDR3 is CASSRTGGWDEQFF. The CDR3 region has the DNA TGCGCCAGCAGCCGGACAGGAGGGTGGGATGAGCAGTTCTTC. Variable domain in full (rest from reference TRBV5-1 and TRBJ2-1): KAGVTQTPRYLIKTRGQQVTLSCSPISGHRSVSWYQQTPGQGLQFLFEYFSETQRNKGNFPGRFSGRQFSNSRSEMNVSTLELGDSALYLCASSRTGGWDEQFFGPGTRLTVL.

The chain is built from TRBV28 and TRBJ2-6; D may be TRBD1 (5 bases). Germline V gene lookup returns CDR1 MDHEN and CDR2 SYDVKM. V gave up 5 bases and J gave up 4 bases, with 12 bases separating them. The CDR3 sequence is 15 residues long. The CDR3 is CASSPQGLGANVLTF. DNA of the CDR3: TGTGCCAGCAGTCCTCAGGGTCTGGGGGCCAACGTCCTGACTTTC.

This chain connects TRBV29-1 to TRBJ1-2; a possible D gene is TRBD1 (6 bases). CDR3 length: 12 residues. The germline V and J ends were trimmed by 5 bases and 7 bases, with 14 bases remaining between them. Germline V gives CDR1 SQVTM, CDR2 ANQGSEA. The CDR3 loop is CSVLPGGTGYTF. In nucleotides, the CDR3 is TGCAGCGTTTTACCCGGGGGCACTGGCTACACCTTC.